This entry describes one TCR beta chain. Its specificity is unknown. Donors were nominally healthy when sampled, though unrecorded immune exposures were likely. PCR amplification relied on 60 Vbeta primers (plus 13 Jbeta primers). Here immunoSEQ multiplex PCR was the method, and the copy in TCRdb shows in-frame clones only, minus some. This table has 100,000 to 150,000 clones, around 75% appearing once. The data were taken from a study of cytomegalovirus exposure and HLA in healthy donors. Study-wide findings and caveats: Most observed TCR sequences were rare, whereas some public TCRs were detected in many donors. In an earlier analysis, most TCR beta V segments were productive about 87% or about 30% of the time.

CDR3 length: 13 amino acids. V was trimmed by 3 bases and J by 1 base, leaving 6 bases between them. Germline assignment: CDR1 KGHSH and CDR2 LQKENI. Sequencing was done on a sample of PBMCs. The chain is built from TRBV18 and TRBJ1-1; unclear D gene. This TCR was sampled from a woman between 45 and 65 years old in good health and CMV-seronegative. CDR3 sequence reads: CASSPLRNTEAFF. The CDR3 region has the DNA TGTGCCAGCTCACCTCTGCGGAACACTGAAGCTTTCTTT.